This T cell receptor (beta chain) was profiled in a study of beta chain features in type 1 diabetes (dated by TCRdb to the late 2010s). Broadly, across the study: Mean age, gender distribution, total cell number and subset yield were not different between patients and healthy donors. A total of approximately 110,000,000 sorted cells were examined across all samples, and a strong correlation was observed between cell number per subset and RNA yield. Naive and central memory subsets were obtained from all 30 or so donors, but regulatory and stem cell-like memory subsets were isolated from only 8 patients and roughly eight healthy donors. In the study, recently diagnosed type 1 diabetes patients and matched healthy donors were compared on the TCRB repertoires of their sorted circulating CD4+ T cell subsets. Paper-wide results and their limitations: Type 1 diabetes patients showed a moderate but significant shortening of TCRB CDR3 length in all four CD4+ subsets. At VDJ recombination sites, type 1 diabetes patients had fewer insertions and more deleted nucleotides, which implies abnormalities in thymic rearrangement. Because cDNA was sequenced instead of genomic DNA, activated cells with high expression could be over-represented, although the groups did not differ in activation or CD3 levels. Shorter templates might be favored by PCR, yet because patient and control samples were amplified and corrected together, any such skew would affect both groups equally. Because small numbers of individuals were included in the HLA sub-analyses, any influence of HLA type on TCRB rearrangement was left unresolved. Naive, central memory and regulatory TCRB repertoires appeared to be more similar among patients than among healthy donors.

Each donor gave one peripheral blood draw, roughly 120 mL on average, collected into heparinised tubes. A BD FACSAria II and a panel including CD45RO, CCR7, CD25, CD127, CD95 and CD27 were used to sort naive, central memory, regulatory and stem cell-like memory CD4+ T cells. All sorted populations exceeded 95% purity. Right away, PBMCs were isolated by Lymphoprep density gradient centrifugation and were stained directly, with no culture step. Samples were stained and sorted in pairs, with one healthy donor and one patient per experiment, so that batch effects were minimized. This clone was counted a few times. The antigen this receptor binds is unknown. Base qualities are not recorded, but no much larger clone differs from it by a single base. The entire isolated RNA was reverse transcribed using the High Capacity cDNA Reverse Transcription Kit, and thus expressed TCRB transcripts were sequenced. Naive, central memory and regulatory T cell samples underwent deep immunoSEQ sequencing, averaging around 3.6 million total reads per sample. Sorted cells were lysed in RLT buffer, and RNA was extracted using DNase-treated RNeasy Micro or Mini kits according to cell number. Each cell subset was processed separately to prevent cross-contamination, with patient and healthy donor samples processed together. TCRB sequences were amplified from cDNA with the immunoSEQ multiplex PCR, producing 87-bp fragments spanning the CDR3 region. Amplicons were sequenced on the Illumina HiSeq platform. The paper's processing steps were these. PCR bias was corrected computationally using synthetic template baselines, and reads within Hamming distance 2 were collapsed, with unmergeable singletons discarded. Reads were aligned against IMGT so that V, D and J genes, CDR3 length and insertions or deletions at six rearrangement sites could be assigned. Within each subset, clonotype counts were normalized to the number of sorted cells before true diversity and Gini coefficients were calculated with the tcR R package. Repertoire sharing was quantified using the overlap coefficient calculated on TCRB nucleotide sequences. Out-of-frame TCRB sequences from naive cells were analyzed as a proxy for the pre-selection repertoire. Entries here come from immuneACCESS through TCRdb and include only in-frame sequences with V and J called. Some clones fail to appear in such tables; in the studies checked, an unresolved V gene covers under half of the shortfall, and the cause of the remainder is unknown. V, J and clone size were drawn from that table, and D and trimming were deduced from the DNA. A total of hundreds of thousands of clones appear in this sample, around 15% of them only once. Clones ranked in the top ten supply 0.093% of the sample.

The TCR sequence derives from a man younger than 30 in good health. The source material was naive CD4+ T cells from blood. What the cell subset or site label conveys for this sample: true naive CD4+ T cells.

The CDR3 amino acid sequence is: CASSEALRYSYTGELFF. DNA sequence: TGTGCCAGCAGTGAAGCGCTCCGTTACAGTTACACCGGGGAGCTGTTTTTT. The chain uses TRBV6-1 and TRBJ2-2; the D gene is unclear. The junction shows trimming of 0 bases on V and 3 bases on J, plus 14 bases between the germline ends. The germline V gene yields MNHNS for CDR1 and SASEGT for CDR2. Spanning cysteine to phenylalanine, the CDR3 consists of 17 amino acids. Only the CDR3 DNA is retained, 51 bases long and in frame from the first base.